Detailed here is one T cell receptor (beta chain). Germline V gives CDR1 SGHTA, CDR2 FQGTGA. The germline V and J ends were trimmed by 7 bases and 9 bases, with 25 bases remaining between them. The CDR3 has 16 amino acids. Each donor gave roughly 10 milliliters of peripheral blood. Researchers isolated at least 7 million PBMCs per sample. Total RNA was extracted at no less than 5.5 micrograms per sample. Sample-barcoded 5' priming and a J-beta primer mix drove a second PCR of roughly 7 to 11 cycles. Each CDR3 protein is one row after TCRdb ran MiXCR on the 5' RACE reads. The sample consists of roughly 1.7 million distinct CDR3 sequences, approximately 32% of them appearing once. These data originate in a study of blood T cells in healthy people across ages. Study as a whole: Every two T cells gave about one barcoded beta molecule via template switching.

The sample consisted of blood. The genes are TRBV7-3 and TRBJ2-4, with D tentatively TRBD2 (6 bases). This receptor was taken from a woman aged 25 to 39 in good health. The CDR3 nucleotides are TGTGCCAGCACTCTCGACCCGACTAGGGAAGGGGCCATTCAGTACTTC. It specifies CASTLDPTREGAIQYF.